These 32 T cell receptor beta chains were sequenced from one sample in a study of blood T cells in healthy people across ages. Primers used in a second PCR of about 7 to 12 cycles were a sample-barcoded 5' primer and a J-beta primer mix. TCRdb reprocessed the 5' RACE reads via MiXCR and lists one record per CDR3 protein. The sample yields roughly 1,700,000 distinct CDR3 sequences, about 28% seen once. Material for sequencing was blood. These receptor sequences come from a woman in her twenties or thirties in good health.

Comments on this clonotype: A read error may be the cause here, since a much bigger clone is one base away. The CDR3 spells CAIRGGRVSEQYF. CDR3 nucleotide sequence: TGTGCCATCAGGGGGGGCAGGGTGAGCGAGCAGTACTTC. The rearrangement links TRBV10-3 to TRBJ2-5; the D call may be TRBD1 or TRBD2 (6 bases each). The J call may be wrong; the DNA end is better matched by TRBJ2-7. From germline, CDR1 is ENHRY and CDR2 SYGVKD. This CDR3 has 13 amino acids.

The chain employs TRBV5-1 and TRBJ1-4; D gene ambiguous. Between the trimmed V and J ends, which lost 0 bases and 3 bases, there was a span of 12 bases. The germline CDR1 and CDR2 sequences are SGHRS and YFSETQ. The CDR3 extends over 16 amino acids. The CDR3 protein is CASSLGLKRPNEKLFF. The CDR3 DNA sequence: TGCGCCAGCAGCTTGGGCCTCAAGCGTCCTAATGAAAAACTGTTTTTT.

The chain joins TRBV29-1 to TRBJ1-2, with D unclear. Germline V gene sequence: CDR1 SQVTM, CDR2 ANQGSEA. There are 13 residues in the CDR3. Trimming took 3 bases from V and 8 from J, leaving 16 bases between them. The CDR3 sequence: CSVDGADGWGYTF. Written as DNA, the CDR3 is TGCAGCGTTGACGGAGCGGACGGATGGGGCTACACCTTC.

This clonotype occurred a few times. The V and J genes are TRBV5-1 and TRBJ2-7; no reliable D call. The germline CDR1 and CDR2 sequences are SGHRS and YFSETQ. The V gene lost 1 base and the J gene lost 4 bases, with 12 bases spanning the gap. This CDR3 has 14 amino acids. Written as DNA, the CDR3 is TGCGCCAGCAGCTTGAGGACGGTAACTTACGAGCAGTACTTC. It specifies CASSLRTVTYEQYF.

To note about this clonotype: A much larger clonotype is one base distant, so this may be a read error. J is TRBJ2-4 and V is TRBV11-2, with no clear D. The V and J ends lost 6 bases and 3 bases respectively, with 12 bases between them. Per the germline V gene, CDR1 is SGHAT and CDR2 is FQNNGV. CDR3 size: 14 residues. The DNA for the CDR3 is TGTGCCAGCAGACCGACCGGAGTCAAAAACATTCAGTACTTC. Amino acids: CASRPTGVKNIQYF.

The CDR3 DNA reads TGCAGTGCTAAGGCCAGGGGGGCGACTAGTGCCTACAATGAGCAGTTCTTC. Translation: CSAKARGATSAYNEQFF. The chain employs TRBV20-1 and TRBJ2-1; a weak D match, TRBD1 (7 bases). This CDR3 contains 17 residues. From germline, CDR1 is DFQATT and CDR2 SNEGSKA (reference sequence). The germline V and J ends were trimmed by 4 bases and 2 bases, with 21 bases remaining between them.

This clonotype has only one observation. The V call is TRBV27, the J call TRBJ2-1; D is perhaps TRBD1 (6 bases). Germline V gives CDR1 MNHEY, CDR2 SMNVEV (reference sequence). This CDR3 is built from 14 residues. V shed 6 bases and J shed 6 bases, with 15 bases lying between them. The CDR3 DNA is TGTGCCAGCAGACCCGGGACAAATGGCAATGAGCAGTTCTTC. This encodes CASRPGTNGNEQFF.

Regarding this clonotype: This may arise from a read error, as a much more abundant clone is one base away. The V call is TRBV7-2, the J call TRBJ2-7; 7 bases match TRBD1. The DNA end is more similar to TRBJ2-5, so the J call may be wrong. Germline values: CDR1 SGHTA, CDR2 FQGNSA. This CDR3 region has 15 residues. The CDR3 protein is CASSLEAGGFQTQYF. In DNA, the CDR3 is TGTGCCAGCAGCTTAGAGGCAGGGGGATTCCAGACCCAGTACTTC.

The genes are TRBV10-1 and TRBJ2-1; TRBD1 aligns across 10 bases. The CDR3 contains 16 residues. J gave up 7 bases and V 3 bases, and 9 bases lay outside the gene matches. Germline V CDR1 and CDR2: WNHNN, SYGVQD (reference sequence). The CDR3 here is CASSDIRGQGMNEQFF. Written as DNA, the CDR3 is TGCGCCAGCAGTGACATTAGGGGACAGGGGATGAATGAGCAGTTCTTC.

The genes are TRBV20-1 and TRBJ2-7; 10 positions match TRBD2. CDR1 is DFQATT, CDR2 SNEGSKA, per germline (reference sequence). After removal of 0 bases from V and 3 bases from J, the junction contained 5 bases not matched to a gene. The CDR3 consists of 15 residues. In DNA form, the CDR3 reads TGCAGTGCTAGAGAACTGACTAGCGGGCTCTACGAGCAGTACTTC. This translates into CSARELTSGLYEQYF.

This clonotype was picked up one time. The rearrangement links TRBV28 to TRBJ1-5; D gene unclear. Germline V gives CDR1 MDHEN, CDR2 SYDVKM. The CDR3 is 14 residues long. The V end lost 5 bases, the J end lost 7 bases, and 15 bases lay between the germline ends. This CDR3 is CASSPGGREQPQHF. Here the CDR3 DNA reads TGTGCCAGCAGTCCGGGAGGAAGGGAACAGCCCCAGCATTTT. The variable domain in full, with the rest retrieved from reference TRBV28 and TRBJ1-5, is DVKVTQSSRYLVKRTGEKVFLECVQDMDHENMFWYRQDPGLGLRLIYFSYDVKMKEKGDIPEGYSVSREKKERFSLILESASTNQTSMYLCASSPGGREQPQHFGDGTRLSIL.

The V and J genes are TRBV7-6 and TRBJ2-5; TRBD2 aligns across 9 bases. Germline V gene data show CDR1 as SGHVS and CDR2 as FNYEAQ. Unmatched junction bases numbered 14, after V lost 1 base and J lost 11 bases. CDR3 length equals 16 residues. The CDR3 spells CASSLGWVAGEDEQYF. The CDR3 coding sequence is TGTGCCAGCAGCTTAGGATGGGTAGCGGGAGAGGATGAGCAGTACTTC. The full variable domain, completed using reference TRBV7-6 and TRBJ2-5, is GAGVSQSPRYKVTKRGQDVALRCDPISGHVSLYWYRQALGQGPEFLTYFNYEAQQDKSGLPNDRFSAERPEGSISTLTIQRTEQRDSAMYRCASSLGWVAGEDEQYFGPGTRLLVL.

This clonotype was observed a handful of times. The rearrangement links TRBV6-5 to TRBJ2-5, with TRBD2 matching 7 bases. The trim removed 0 bases at V and 4 bases at J, leaving 8 bases unmatched. Germline CDR1 is MNHEY and CDR2 is SVGAGI. The CDR3 has 16 residues. The CDR3 is CASSYSGEGLPETQYF. DNA of the CDR3: TGTGCCAGCAGTTACTCGGGGGAGGGCCTCCCAGAGACCCAGTACTTC.

This clonotype was observed a handful of times. This rearrangement joins TRBV18 to TRBJ2-1; D gene ambiguous. Germline CDR1 is KGHSH and CDR2 is LQKENI. The length of the CDR3 is 14 residues. V was pared by 3 bases and J by 7 bases, with 13 bases between. CDR3 sequence: CASSPSQVGNEQFF. The CDR3 nucleotides are TGTGCCAGCTCACCGTCGCAGGTGGGAAATGAGCAGTTCTTC. The variable domain in full, completed from reference TRBV18 and TRBJ2-1, reads NAGVMQNPRHLVRRRGQEARLRCSPMKGHSHVYWYRQLPEEGLKFMVYLQKENIIDESGMPKERFSAEFPKEGPSILRIQQVVRGDSAAYFCASSPSQVGNEQFFGPGTRLTVL.

This sequence joins TRBV4-1 and TRBJ1-1, with 9 bases aligning to TRBD1. The CDR3 is 16 amino acids. V was clipped by 2 bases and J by 5 bases; unmatched bases: 9. Germline values: CDR1 MGHRA, CDR2 YSYEKL. In DNA, the CDR3 is TGCGCCAGCAGCCAATTTTCTACAGGGGGCATAACTGAAGCTTTCTTT. It encodes CASSQFSTGGITEAFF.

This chain links TRBV2 with TRBJ2-5; D gene ambiguous. The J call is doubtful: the DNA matches TRBJ2-7 better. In germline, CDR1 is SNHLY, CDR2 FYNNEI. The length of the CDR3 is 12 residues. The CDR3 DNA sequence: TGTGCCAGCAGTGAAGCGCGTCCCGAGCAGTACTTC. This encodes CASSEARPEQYF.

The chain recombines TRBV9 with TRBJ2-1; 11 bases are a match to TRBD2. With 2 bases clipped from V and 7 bases from J, the junction kept 2 bases outside the gene matches. The CDR3 loop spans 14 amino acids. Germline loops: CDR1 SGDLS, CDR2 YYNGEE. The CDR3 DNA reads TGTGCCAGCAGCGTGGGACTAGCGGAAAATGAGCAGTTCTTC. Its protein product is CASSVGLAENEQFF.

Remarks on this clonotype: The junction departs from the called germline gene at one end, perhaps through a read error. The chain employs TRBV7-9 and TRBJ1-1; 8 bases line up with TRBD1. Germline CDR1 and CDR2: SEHNR and FQNEAQ (reference sequence). The CDR3 runs 16 residues. The chain's CDR3 is CASRRRTGSLNTGAFF. The CDR3 region has the DNA TGTGCCAGCAGACGGCGGACAGGGAGTTTGAACACTGGAGCTTTCTTT.

In this sample, this clonotype turned up a few times. The chain employs TRBV15 and TRBJ2-1; 7 bases match TRBD2. CDR3 length equals 15 residues. V gave up 3 bases and J gave up 8 bases; unmatched junction bases: 10. The germline gives CDR1 LNHNV, CDR2 YYDKDF (reference sequence). The DNA for the CDR3 is TGTGCCACCAGCAGGGGGGACTACCCCGACCATGAGCAGTTCTTC. Translation gives CATSRGDYPDHEQFF. The full variable domain, rest sourced from reference TRBV15 and TRBJ2-1, is DAMVIQNPRYQVTQFGKPVTLSCSQTLNHNVMYWYQQKSSQAPKLLFHYYDKDFNNEADTPDNFQSRRPNTSFCFLDIRSPGLGDTAMYLCATSRGDYPDHEQFFGPGTRLTVL.

This clonotype was detected only a few times. V is TRBV28 and J is TRBJ2-3; 8 bases align to TRBD1. The CDR3 runs to 15 residues. CDR1 is MDHEN, CDR2 SYDVKM, per germline. V gave up 5 bases and J gave up 4 bases; unmatched junction bases: 8. For the CDR3, the DNA is TGTGCCAGCAGTCCCCGGACAGGGTGGGCAGATACGCAGTATTTT. Protein sequence: CASSPRTGWADTQYF.

In its sample, this clonotype was seen a few times. The junction departs from germline at one end; a sequencing error may be responsible. The chain has TRBV7-9 and TRBJ1-6; D is possibly TRBD1 (6 bases). This CDR3 contains 16 residues. Germline values: CDR1 SEHNR, CDR2 FQNEAQ (reference sequence). The CDR3 is CTSRRPGGQGNSPLHF. The CDR3 DNA sequence: TGTACCAGCAGACGCCCGGGGGGGCAGGGTAATTCACCCCTCCACTTT.

CDR3 coding DNA: TGTGCCACCTACAGGACGGACACAGATACGCAGTATTTT. This codes for CATYRTDTDTQYF. V usage is TRBV2 and J usage is TRBJ2-3; D is possibly TRBD1 (5 bases). V was pared by 10 bases and J by 2 bases, with 13 bases between. Germline V gives CDR1 SNHLY, CDR2 FYNNEI. This CDR3 contains 13 residues.

This clonotype has ten or more counts. The V call is TRBV11-2, the J call TRBJ2-7, with 7 nucleotides matching TRBD2. V gave up 1 base and J gave up 2 bases; unmatched junction bases: 5. The CDR3 is made up of 15 amino acids. Per germline, CDR1 SGHAT and CDR2 FQNNGV. This CDR3 reads CASSLGSSGTYEQYF. In nucleotides, the CDR3 is TGTGCCAGCAGCTTAGGGTCTAGCGGAACCTACGAGCAGTACTTC.

On this clonotype: Since a much larger clone is just one base distant, this may be a read error. The V call is TRBV3-1, the J call TRBJ1-2, with 8 bases aligning to TRBD1. Per germline, CDR1 LGHDT and CDR2 YNNKEL (reference sequence). The CDR3 sequence is 12 residues long. The CDR3 region is CAGSPTGEGYTF. The CDR3, as DNA: TGTGCCGGCAGCCCGACAGGGGAAGGCTACACCTTC.

Remarks on this clonotype: One base away lies a much larger clone, so this may be a sequencing read error. The CDR3 DNA reads TGTGCCAGCAGCGGTCTAGCCAGGGAGACCCAGTACTTC. It specifies CASSGLARETQYF. This chain connects TRBV9 to TRBJ2-7; tentatively, D is TRBD2 (5 bases). The J call may be wrong; the DNA end is better matched by TRBJ2-5. The length of the CDR3 is 13 residues. Germline lookup yields CDR1 SGDLS and CDR2 YYNGEE.

The rearrangement joins TRBV2 to TRBJ1-2; possible D gene TRBD1, 6 bases. V was clipped by 5 bases and J by 4 bases, with 14 bases between them. This CDR3 spans 14 amino acids. Germline loops: CDR1 SNHLY, CDR2 FYNNEI. In DNA form, the CDR3 reads TGTGCCAGCAGTCTACAGGGAACTCCCTATGGCTACACCTTC. This codes for CASSLQGTPYGYTF.

This clonotype was counted many times. The chain is built from TRBV6-6 and TRBJ2-3, with 11 bases fitting TRBD2. The CDR3 loop spans 17 amino acids. With V trimmed by 2 bases and J by 3 bases, 7 bases remained unmatched. Germline V gene lookup returns CDR1 MNHNY and CDR2 SVGAGI (reference sequence). For the CDR3, the DNA is TGTGCCAGCAGTTACCGGGCCGGGACTAGCGGAACAGATACGCAGTATTTT. Amino acid sequence: CASSYRAGTSGTDTQYF.

The chain employs TRBV29-1 and TRBJ1-1, with TRBD1 as a possible D gene (5 bases). Germline V lookup: CDR1 SQVTM, CDR2 ANQGSEA. The CDR3 has 14 amino acids. The ends were cut back, 0 bases at V and 2 bases at J, with 10 bases in the middle. For the CDR3, the DNA is TGCAGCGTTGAAGATTGGGGGGGTAACACTGAAGCTTTCTTT. As protein: CSVEDWGGNTEAFF.

The gene calls are TRBV6-2 or TRBV6-3 and TRBJ2-7, with 8 bases identical to TRBD1. CDR1 and CDR2 from the germline V gene are MNHEY and SVGEGT. The CDR3 contains 15 residues. The junction had 7 bases not matched to a gene; V was cut back by 2 bases and J by 4 bases. The CDR3 DNA follows: TGTGCCAGCAGTTACCCCGGACAGGGCCGATACGAGCAGTACTTC. Translating gives CASSYPGQGRYEQYF.

The rearrangement links TRBV4-2 to TRBJ2-7; D is possibly TRBD2 (5 bases). The J call may be mistaken, given a closer DNA end match to TRBJ2-5. The CDR3 is 15 amino acids. Germline values: CDR1 LGHNA, CDR2 YNFKEQ. CDR3 sequence: CASSQEATGGETQYF. DNA for the CDR3: TGTGCCAGCAGCCAAGAGGCGACTGGCGGGGAGACCCAGTACTTC.

This clonotype was found a few times. The rearrangement uses TRBV5-1 and TRBJ2-1; 10 bases are shared with TRBD2. This CDR3 comprises 15 residues. Trimming removed 2 bases from V and 10 bases from J; junction bases left unmatched: 9. Germline V lookup: CDR1 SGHRS, CDR2 YFSETQ. In DNA form, the CDR3 reads TGCGCCAGCAGCTTTTACAGCGGGAGGGCCCAGGAGCAGTTCTTC. It is translated as CASSFYSGRAQEQFF.

A few counts support this clonotype. An end of the junction differs from the germline gene, which may be a read error. The CDR3 nucleotides read TGCGCCAGCAGCCAACGGACAGGGACGAACACCGGGGAGTTGTTTTTT. Its protein product is CASSQRTGTNTGELFF. J is TRBJ2-2 and V is TRBV5-1; 8 positions match TRBD1. This CDR3 is built from 16 residues. The V gene's germline CDR1 is SGHRS and CDR2 YFSETQ. The full variable domain, rest sourced from reference TRBV5-1 and TRBJ2-2, is KAGVTQTPRYLIKTRGQQVTLSCSPISGHRSVSWYQQTPGQGLQFLFEYFSETQRNKGNFPGRFSGRQFSNSRSEMNVSTLELGDSALYLCASSQRTGTNTGELFFGEGSRLTVL.